The 27 T cell receptor beta chains below were found in one sample sequenced in a study of blood T cell repertoires in COVID-19. Assay: immunoSEQ multiplex PCR; the TCRdb copy retains only in-frame clones and omits some. This sample has hundreds of thousands of clones, with about 86% found just once. What was sequenced was peripheral blood. The receptors stem from a woman in her seventies with COVID-19, enrolled during active disease.

Only one count was recorded for this clone. The V gene is TRBV19, the J gene TRBJ1-5; 10 bases fit TRBD1. Germline V gene sequence: CDR1 LNHDA, CDR2 SQIVND (reference sequence). There are 15 residues in the CDR3. The V gene end was trimmed by 3 bases and the J gene end by 4 bases; junction bases not matched to a gene: 3. The CDR3 DNA reads as TGTGCCAGTAGTATTGGGGGACAGGGGAATCAGCCCCAGCATTTT. This gives the protein CASSIGGQGNQPQHF.

CDR3 in amino acids: CASSQRGAEAFF. CDR3 bases: TGTGCCAGCAGCCAACGGGGGGCTGAAGCTTTCTTT. The chain carries TRBV3-1 (or the pseudogene TRBV3-2) and TRBJ1-1; D is possibly TRBD1 (5 bases). Germline V lookup: CDR1 LGHDT, CDR2 YNNKEL (reference sequence). V lost 2 bases to trimming and J lost 6 bases, with 7 bases between them. This CDR3 contains 12 residues.

CDR3 DNA sequence: TGTGCCAGCAACAAGGACAGGGGGAATAATTCACCCCTCCACTTT. It encodes CASNKDRGNNSPLHF. V usage is TRBV6-5 and J usage is TRBJ1-6, with TRBD1 identical over 10 bases. The CDR3 contains 15 residues. The germline V gene encodes CDR1 MNHEY and CDR2 SVGAGI. Germline trimming cut 7 bases from V and 5 bases from J; bases unmatched to any gene: 5.

The chain employs TRBV2 and TRBJ2-3, with no clear D. Trimming removed 4 bases at V and 2 bases at J, with 10 bases between. The CDR3 contains 14 residues. Germline assignment: CDR1 SNHLY and CDR2 FYNNEI. CDR3 amino acids: CASSALFPTDTQYF. The CDR3 DNA is TGTGCCAGCAGTGCCCTCTTTCCCACAGATACGCAGTATTTT.

The genes are TRBV2 and TRBJ2-7, with 7 bases fitting TRBD1. Germline V gene lookup returns CDR1 SNHLY and CDR2 FYNNEI. The CDR3 has 15 amino acids. The V segment lost 10 bases and the J segment 3 bases; nucleotides outside the gene matches: 15. The CDR3 nucleotides are TGTGCCACAGGGGTCTCAGACAGGGTACACTACGAGCAGTACTTC. Translated: CATGVSDRVHYEQYF.

This chain uses TRBV5-5 with TRBJ2-7, with a weak D call TRBD1 (6 bases). Germline CDR1 SGHKS, CDR2 YYEKEE (reference sequence). Trimming shortened V by 0 bases and J by 2 bases, and 12 bases separated the two germline ends. The CDR3 runs 15 residues. Written as DNA, the CDR3 is TGTGCCAGCAGCTTGGCGACAGGTACACCCTACGAGCAGTACTTC. As protein: CASSLATGTPYEQYF. Full variable domain (rest looked up from reference TRBV5-5 and TRBJ2-7): DAGVTQSPTHLIKTRGQQVTLRCSPISGHKSVSWYQQVLGQGPQFIFQYYEKEERGRGNFPDRFSARQFPNYSSELNVNALLLGDSALYLCASSLATGTPYEQYFGPGTRLTVT.

The chain uses TRBV11-2 and TRBJ1-4; the D gene is possibly TRBD1 (6 bases). The CDR3 has 19 residues. CDR1 is SGHAT, CDR2 FQNNGV, per germline. V lost 5 bases and J 4 bases, leaving 26 bases between the germline ends. The CDR3: CASSQNMASHRDGNEKLFF. CDR3 in DNA: TGTGCCAGCAGCCAGAATATGGCCTCCCACAGGGATGGTAATGAAAAACTGTTTTTT.

This chain joins TRBV19 and TRBJ2-1; 7 nucleotides match TRBD1. Germline assignment: CDR1 LNHDA and CDR2 SQIVND (reference sequence). After removal of 3 bases from V and 4 bases from J, the junction contained 3 bases not matched to a gene. The CDR3 spans 14 residues. CDR3 residues: CASSMGQTYNEQFF. Written as DNA, the CDR3 is TGTGCCAGTAGTATGGGACAGACTTACAATGAGCAGTTCTTC.

The chain links TRBV6-2 or TRBV6-3 to TRBJ2-5; TRBD2 matches at 9 bases. V shed 0 bases and J 5 bases; nucleotides not matched to a gene: 7. Germline CDR1 and CDR2: MNHEY and SVGEGT. The CDR3 extends over 16 amino acids. CDR3 sequence (DNA): TGTGCCAGCAGTTACTCGAGTGCGGGGGGGCGGGAGACCCAGTACTTC. It encodes CASSYSSAGGRETQYF.

The V call is TRBV20-1, the J call TRBJ1-3; D call uncertain. V was cut by 5 bases and J by 1 base, with 3 bases left in between. This CDR3 is 11 amino acids long. Germline V CDR1 and CDR2: DFQATT, SNEGSKA (reference sequence). The CDR3 sequence: CSARSGNTIYF. CDR3 DNA: TGCAGTGCTCGGTCTGGAAACACCATATATTTT.

With regard to this clone: Additional DNA sequences in this sample encode the identical CDR3. This chain links TRBV7-9 with TRBJ1-1; 8 bases fit TRBD1. In germline, CDR1 is SEHNR, CDR2 FQNEAQ (reference sequence). J lost 0 bases, V lost 5 bases, and 5 bases had no gene match. The CDR3 is made up of 15 amino acids. Here the CDR3 reads CASSPGTGMNTEAFF. The CDR3 DNA follows: TGTGCCAGCAGCCCCGGGACAGGTATGAACACTGAAGCTTTCTTT.

This clone was detected only once. This chain joins TRBV30 and TRBJ2-7; 13 nucleotides match TRBD2. From germline, CDR1 is GTSNPN and CDR2 SVGIG (reference sequence). V lost 3 bases, J lost 2 bases, and 10 bases stayed unmatched. The CDR3 runs to 17 residues. The CDR3 region has the DNA TGTGCCTGGAGAGGCCTGACTAGCGGGGGGCAAACCTACGAGCAGTACTTC. Translated, it gives CAWRGLTSGGQTYEQYF.

The chain uses TRBV28 and TRBJ1-5; 10 bases fit TRBD1. Germline CDR1 is MDHEN and CDR2 is SYDVKM. The CDR3 runs to 20 residues. The V segment lost 6 bases and the J segment 5 bases; nucleotides outside the gene matches: 22. CDR3 DNA: TGTGCCAGCAGACTCAATTCCGGGACAGGGGTAATTCGAACAGATCAGCCCCAGCATTTT. Translated, it gives CASRLNSGTGVIRTDQPQHF. The variable domain in full, with the rest retrieved from reference TRBV28 and TRBJ1-5, is DVKVTQSSRYLVKRTGEKVFLECVQDMDHENMFWYRQDPGLGLRLIYFSYDVKMKEKGDIPEGYSVSREKKERFSLILESASTNQTSMYLCASRLNSGTGVIRTDQPQHFGDGTRLSIL.

This clone has a handful of counts. CDR3 loop: CASSRLAGGWNEQFF. CDR3 coding DNA: TGTGCCAGCAGCAGGCTAGCGGGGGGTTGGAATGAGCAGTTCTTC. The rearrangement links TRBV5-4 to TRBJ2-1; 11 positions match TRBD2. The CDR3 extends over 15 amino acids. V shed 4 bases, J shed 7 bases, and the junction held 7 bases outside the gene matches. The germline V gene encodes CDR1 SGHNT and CDR2 YYREEE (reference sequence).

The chain uses TRBV5-1 and TRBJ2-7; 14 positions match TRBD2. Germline-derived CDR1 and CDR2 are SGHRS and YFSETQ. V gave up 4 bases and J gave up 3 bases; unmatched junction bases: 9. The CDR3 runs to 17 residues. The CDR3 coding sequence is TGCGCCAGCAGCCGGGGAGGACTAGCGGGGGGTCTCTACGAGCAGTACTTC. Translation: CASSRGGLAGGLYEQYF.

The rearrangement links TRBV5-4 to TRBJ1-1; D not certain. CDR3 length: 15 amino acids. In germline, CDR1 is SGHNT, CDR2 YYREEE (reference sequence). Trimming took 0 bases from V and 0 from J, leaving 9 bases between them. CDR3 nucleotide sequence: TGTGCCAGCAGCTTGGATCGGGGTCTGAACACTGAAGCTTTCTTT. It yields the protein CASSLDRGLNTEAFF.

This chain joins TRBV6-5 and TRBJ1-6, with TRBD1 identical over 8 bases. The V and J ends lost 10 bases and 8 bases, in that order; junction bases with no gene match: 10. Germline V gene sequence: CDR1 MNHEY, CDR2 SVGAGI. The CDR3 has 14 residues. Written as DNA, the CDR3 is TGTGCCATCTCCACGGACAGGGAGTATTCACCCCTCCACTTT. As protein: CAISTDREYSPLHF.

The chain joins TRBV27 to TRBJ2-7; D remains ambiguous. The CDR3 is 11 amino acids. The germline V and J ends were trimmed by 8 bases and 1 base, with 6 bases remaining between them. CDR1 is MNHEY and CDR2 is SMNVEV in the germline V gene (reference sequence). The CDR3: CASGSSYEQYF. In nucleotides, the CDR3 is TGTGCCAGCGGTTCATCCTACGAGCAGTACTTC.

CDR3 sequence (DNA): TGTGCCAGTAGTGCCGGGACAGGGCGGGCTGAGCAGTACTTC. Protein: CASSAGTGRAEQYF. The J gene is TRBJ2-7, the V gene TRBV19; 9 nucleotides line up with TRBD1. Trimming took 5 bases from V and 7 from J; bases not matched to a gene: 9. The germline gives CDR1 LNHDA, CDR2 SQIVND (reference sequence). The CDR3 is made up of 14 amino acids.

The CDR3 bases are TGTGCCAGCAGCCCATATCGCGGGACGGGGTTCTCCTACGAGCAGTACTTC. Translation: CASSPYRGTGFSYEQYF. V usage is TRBV14 and J usage is TRBJ2-7; a possible D gene is TRBD2 (6 bases). This CDR3 is 17 amino acids long. Germline CDR1 SGHDN, CDR2 FVKESK. With 4 bases removed from V and 0 bases from J, the gap between germline ends came to 19 bases.

V gene TRBV18 combines with J gene TRBJ2-2; 8 bases map to TRBD1. The junction had 8 bases not matched to a gene; V was cut back by 3 bases and J by 5 bases. This CDR3 region has 16 residues. Per germline, CDR1 KGHSH and CDR2 LQKENI. The CDR3 is CASSPYMTGETGELFF. Here the CDR3 DNA reads TGTGCCAGCTCACCTTATATGACAGGGGAAACCGGGGAGCTGTTTTTT.

The sample holds a few counts of this clone. The rearrangement joins TRBV5-1 to TRBJ1-1, with 7 bases aligning to TRBD1. The CDR3 has 14 amino acids. Trimming cost V 4 bases and J 4 bases; bases outside gene matches: 7. CDR1 SGHRS and CDR2 YFSETQ come from the germline V gene. The CDR3 DNA is TGCGCCAGCAGCCCAGACAGGGTTTCCACTGAAGCTTTCTTT. Translating gives CASSPDRVSTEAFF.

The chain uses TRBV28 and TRBJ1-2; TRBD1 aligns across 9 bases. Trimming cost V 4 bases and J 6 bases; bases outside gene matches: 3. In germline, CDR1 is MDHEN, CDR2 SYDVKM. The CDR3 spans 13 residues. CDR3 amino acids: CASSYRDRDGYTF. The CDR3 region has the DNA TGTGCCAGCAGTTACCGGGACAGGGATGGCTACACCTTC.

This CDR3 reads CASSPRLAGSVEQFF. CDR3 DNA sequence: TGTGCCAGCAGCCCCAGACTAGCGGGGTCGGTTGAGCAGTTCTTC. The J gene is TRBJ2-1, the V gene TRBV7-7; TRBD2 matches 11 bases. Trimming at V came to 5 bases and at J to 9 bases, leaving 9 bases not matched to a gene. CDR3 length equals 15 residues. Germline values: CDR1 SSHAT, CDR2 FNYEAQ (reference sequence).

V gene TRBV15 combines with J gene TRBJ1-6, with D hard to call. The germline CDR1 and CDR2 sequences are LNHNV and YYDKDF (reference sequence). CDR3 length equals 16 residues. Trimming took 0 bases from V and 0 from J, leaving 6 bases between them. This CDR3 reads CATSRDASSYNSPLHF. Here the CDR3 DNA reads TGTGCCACCAGCAGAGACGCGAGCTCCTATAATTCACCCCTCCACTTT.

The rearrangement uses TRBV30 and TRBJ1-1; D not certain. This CDR3 spans 11 amino acids. The ends were cut back, 3 bases at V and 4 bases at J, with 6 bases in the middle. The germline V gene encodes CDR1 GTSNPN and CDR2 SVGIG (reference sequence). CDR3 protein: CAWRAGTEAFF. DNA of the CDR3: TGTGCCTGGAGGGCAGGCACTGAAGCTTTCTTT.

The genes are TRBV24-1 and TRBJ1-1, with a tentative D call TRBD1 (5 bases). V lost 1 base and J 6 bases, leaving 11 bases between the germline ends. CDR1 KGHDR and CDR2 SFDVKD come from the germline V gene. CDR3 size: 14 residues. CDR3 amino acids: CATSDLPRGAEAFF. CDR3 sequence (DNA): TGTGCCACCAGTGATTTACCCCGGGGGGCTGAAGCTTTCTTT.